The clone carrying this TCR beta chain was detected a few times. The V and J ends lost 4 bases and 0 bases, in that order; junction bases with no gene match: 9. The CDR3 runs 17 residues. Germline V gene sequence: CDR1 SGHTA, CDR2 FQGNSA. The data belong to a study of CD8+ T cells in alopecia areata. Extraction of RNA preceded its reverse transcription into cDNA, which served as the sequencing template. Measured with immunoSEQ multiplex PCR; TCRdb has only the in-frame clones, and not every one. The table lists some 120,000 clones, 45% to 60% of them singletons, with less than 5.5% in the top ten. The source of this sequence is a human donor with alopecia areata. The chain couples TRBV7-2 to TRBJ2-3, with 8 bases lining up with TRBD2. The sample in question was CD4+ T cells sorted from blood, obtained at week 0. The CDR3 reads CASSWAPAGVSTDTQYF. As DNA, the CDR3 is TGTGCCAGCAGCTGGGCCCCAGCGGGGGTGAGCACAGATACGCAGTATTTT.